Sequencing of this T cell receptor beta chain was carried out in a study of blood T cell repertoires in COVID-19. The V end lost 4 bases, the J end lost 0 bases, and 12 bases lay between the germline ends. The length of the CDR3 is 15 residues. The germline gives CDR1 LNHDA, CDR2 SQIVND (reference sequence). Source study methods: Using reference gene primer amplification, nucleated cell counts were estimated. The protocol was immunoSEQ multiplex PCR, while the TCRdb copy is restricted to in-frame clones and leaves out a portion. The DNA was the basis for D and trimming; V, J and clone size are from that table. Here the sample spans about 260,000 clones, more than 75% being singletons.

This receptor was obtained from a woman aged 55-75 years with COVID-19, enrolled during active disease. The chain links TRBV19 to TRBJ1-2; D is uncertain. Sequenced sample: peripheral blood. CDR3 DNA sequence: TGTGCCAGTAGTAGGGCACAGCTGTCTAACTATGGCTACACCTTC. It translates to CASSRAQLSNYGYTF.